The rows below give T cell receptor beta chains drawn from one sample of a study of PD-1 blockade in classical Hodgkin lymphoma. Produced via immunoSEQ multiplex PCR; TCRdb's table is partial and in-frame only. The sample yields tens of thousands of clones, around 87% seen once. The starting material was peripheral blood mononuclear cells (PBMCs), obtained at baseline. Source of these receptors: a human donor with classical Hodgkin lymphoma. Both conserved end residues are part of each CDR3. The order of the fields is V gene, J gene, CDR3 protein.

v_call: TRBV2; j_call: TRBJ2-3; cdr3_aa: CASSVPAGGTDTQYF
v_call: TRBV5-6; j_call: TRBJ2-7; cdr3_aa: CASSFRGAEQYF
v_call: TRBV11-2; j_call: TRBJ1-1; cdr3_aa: CASSLQRGNTEAFF
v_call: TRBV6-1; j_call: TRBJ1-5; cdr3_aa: CASSEQPGSPPPQHF
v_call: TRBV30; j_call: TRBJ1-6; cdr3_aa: CAWSGGLLSPLHF
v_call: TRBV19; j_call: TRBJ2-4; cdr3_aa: CASSPQGLLAKNIQYF
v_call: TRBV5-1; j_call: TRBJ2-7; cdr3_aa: CASSLYEQYF
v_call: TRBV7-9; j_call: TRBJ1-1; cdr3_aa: CASSQGVNTEAFF
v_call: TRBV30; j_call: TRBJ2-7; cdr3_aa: CAWSAWTDENYEQYF
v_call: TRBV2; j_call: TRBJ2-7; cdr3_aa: CASTRDFSYEQYF
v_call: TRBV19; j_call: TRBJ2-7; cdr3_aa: CASSPREVRFSYEQYF
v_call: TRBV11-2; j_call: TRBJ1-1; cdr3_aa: CASSSSTRAFF
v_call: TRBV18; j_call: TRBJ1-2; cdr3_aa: CASSPSMGQGVNYGYTF
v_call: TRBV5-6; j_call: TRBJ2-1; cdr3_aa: CASSLKERGGNEQFF
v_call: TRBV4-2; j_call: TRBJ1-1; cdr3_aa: CASSQDRGGAEAFF
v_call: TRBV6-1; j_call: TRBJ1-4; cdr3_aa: CASSERDREKLFF
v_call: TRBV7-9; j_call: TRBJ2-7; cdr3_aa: CASGEQGGYEQYF
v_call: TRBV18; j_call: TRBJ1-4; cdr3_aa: CASSPMDGNEKLFF
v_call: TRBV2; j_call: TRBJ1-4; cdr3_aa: CATQGNGEKLFF
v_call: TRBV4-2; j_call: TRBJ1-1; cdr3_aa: CASSQSIEQGNLGAAFF
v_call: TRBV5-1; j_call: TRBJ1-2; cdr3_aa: CASSLALEGQGTGYTF
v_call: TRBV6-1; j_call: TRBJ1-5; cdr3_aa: CASSEAGGNQPQHF
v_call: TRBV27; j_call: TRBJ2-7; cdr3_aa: CASSPSSYEQYF
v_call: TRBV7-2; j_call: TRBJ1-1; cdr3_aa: CASGKYRGTEAFF